This TCR beta chain was documented in a study of T-cell reconstitution after alpha-beta-depleted transplantation in children. With 4 bases clipped from V and 4 bases from J, the junction kept 5 bases outside the gene matches. The CDR3 length is 15 residues. Preparation of the TCRbeta library involved a method that used unique molecular identifiers. TCRdb reanalysed the PCR reads using MiXCR and keeps one entry per CDR3 protein. This sample has roughly 500,000 distinct CDR3 sequences; around 13% occur once, and the top ten carry over 5.5%. This clonotype was seen a handful of times. This sample comprised PBMCs from the stem cell graft donor, obtained from the stem cell graft. The chain has TRBV12-3 or TRBV12-4 and TRBJ2-2; 8 bases line up with TRBD2. This sequence originates from a human donor who donated a stem cell graft to a child with combined immunodeficiency. The DNA of the CDR3 is TGTGCCAGCAGTTACCGGCTAGCGGGCACCGGGGAGCTGTTTTTT. Protein product: CASSYRLAGTGELFF.